This T cell receptor beta chain emerged from a study of cytomegalovirus exposure and HLA in healthy donors. V was pared by 4 bases and J by 2 bases, with 10 bases between. Germline V CDR1 and CDR2: SGHRS, YFSETQ. This CDR3 is 13 amino acids long. PCR involved 60 Vbeta and 13 Jbeta primers. Libraries were prepared by immunoSEQ multiplex PCR; TCRdb keeps only in-frame clonotypes and omits some of them. The table shows approximately 150,000 clones, with approximately 88% occurring only once. A note on this clone: No antigen is known for it.

Study-wide results and limits: The classifier, whose performance was assessed in both the original and validation cohorts, reportedly diagnosed cytomegalovirus status with high specificity and sensitivity. A later analysis showed HLA-associated TCR beta chains outstripping equally common others in clonal expansion. The study assumed roughly uniform donor sequencing depth for presence/absence analyses.

When sampled, the donors appeared nominally healthy, though they likely had unrecorded immune exposures. This rearrangement joins TRBV5-1 to TRBJ2-7, with D possibly TRBD1 on 5 matching bases. Sequenced: PBMCs. The receptor was derived from a woman aged 25 to 39 in good health and CMV-seronegative. The CDR3 region has the DNA TGCGCCAGCAGCCCCAGGGTTACCTACGAGCAGTACTTC. Translated: CASSPRVTYEQYF.